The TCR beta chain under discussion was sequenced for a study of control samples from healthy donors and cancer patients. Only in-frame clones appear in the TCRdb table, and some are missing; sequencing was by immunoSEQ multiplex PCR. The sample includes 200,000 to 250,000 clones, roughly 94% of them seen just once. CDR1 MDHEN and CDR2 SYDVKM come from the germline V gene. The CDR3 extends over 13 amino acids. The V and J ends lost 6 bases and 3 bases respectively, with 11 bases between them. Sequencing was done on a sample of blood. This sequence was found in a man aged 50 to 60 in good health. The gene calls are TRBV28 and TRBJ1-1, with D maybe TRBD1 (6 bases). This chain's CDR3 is CASRPYRDTEAFF. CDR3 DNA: TGTGCCAGCAGGCCATACAGGGACACTGAAGCTTTCTTT.